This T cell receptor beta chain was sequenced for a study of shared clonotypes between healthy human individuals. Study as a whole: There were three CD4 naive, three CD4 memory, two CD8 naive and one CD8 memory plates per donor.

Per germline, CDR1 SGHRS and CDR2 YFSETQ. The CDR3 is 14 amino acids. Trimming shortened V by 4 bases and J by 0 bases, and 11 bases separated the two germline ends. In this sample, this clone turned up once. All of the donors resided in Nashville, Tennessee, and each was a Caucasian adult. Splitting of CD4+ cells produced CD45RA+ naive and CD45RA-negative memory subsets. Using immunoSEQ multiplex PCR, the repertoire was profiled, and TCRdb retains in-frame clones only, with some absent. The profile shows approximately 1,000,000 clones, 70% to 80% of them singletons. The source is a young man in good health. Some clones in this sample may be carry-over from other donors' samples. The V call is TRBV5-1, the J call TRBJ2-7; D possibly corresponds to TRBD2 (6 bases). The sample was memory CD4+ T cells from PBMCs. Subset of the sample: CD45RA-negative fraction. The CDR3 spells CASSRNSGSYEQYF. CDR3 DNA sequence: TGCGCCAGCAGCCGGAATAGCGGCTCCTACGAGCAGTACTTC.